The entry below describes one T cell receptor beta chain. Its antigen is currently unknown. The data were obtained in a study of STAT3 mutations in large granular lymphocyte leukemia. The CDR3 has 13 residues. Germline values: CDR1 SGDLS, CDR2 YYNGEE. V was cut by 6 bases and J by 6 bases, with 15 bases left in between. Notes on the study in general: Some patients had persisting codominant clonotypes that could mask small clones. At least one immunodominant TCR beta clonotype appeared in every T-cell large granular lymphocyte leukemia patient.

Clones were read by immunoSEQ multiplex PCR, and TCRdb kept only the in-frame ones, dropping some. The data show tens of thousands of clones, less than 95% seen once. The rearrangement uses TRBV9 and TRBJ1-1, with a tentative D call TRBD1 (5 bases). This TCR was sampled from a man in his forties with T-cell large granular lymphocyte leukemia. Some clones in this sample may be carry-over from other donors' samples. Source material: peripheral blood mononuclear cells. The CDR3 bases are TGTGCCAGCACTCCTGAAGGGACTGCTGAAGCTTTCTTT. Translated: CASTPEGTAEAFF. Complete variable domain (other parts from reference TRBV9 and TRBJ1-1): DSGVTQTPKHLITATGQRVTLRCSPRSGDLSVYWYQQSLDQGLQFLIQYYNGEERAKGNILERFSAQQFPDLHSELNLSSLELGDSALYFCASTPEGTAEAFFGQGTRLTVV.